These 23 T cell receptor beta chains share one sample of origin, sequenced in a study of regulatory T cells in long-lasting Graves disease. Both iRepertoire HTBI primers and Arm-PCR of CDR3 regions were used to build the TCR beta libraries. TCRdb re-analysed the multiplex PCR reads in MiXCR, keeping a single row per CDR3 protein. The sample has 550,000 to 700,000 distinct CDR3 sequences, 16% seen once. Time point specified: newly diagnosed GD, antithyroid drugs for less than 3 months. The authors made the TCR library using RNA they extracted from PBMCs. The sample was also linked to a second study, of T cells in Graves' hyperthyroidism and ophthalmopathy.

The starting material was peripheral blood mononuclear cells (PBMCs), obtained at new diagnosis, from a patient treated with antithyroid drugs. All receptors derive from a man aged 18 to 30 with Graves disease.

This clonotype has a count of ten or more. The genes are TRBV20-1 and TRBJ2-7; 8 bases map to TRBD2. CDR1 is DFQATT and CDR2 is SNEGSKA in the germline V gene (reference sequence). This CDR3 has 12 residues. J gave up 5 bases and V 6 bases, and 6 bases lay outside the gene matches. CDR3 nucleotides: TGCAGTGCCACCGGGGGGGGGGACGAGCAGTACTTC. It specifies CSATGGGDEQYF.

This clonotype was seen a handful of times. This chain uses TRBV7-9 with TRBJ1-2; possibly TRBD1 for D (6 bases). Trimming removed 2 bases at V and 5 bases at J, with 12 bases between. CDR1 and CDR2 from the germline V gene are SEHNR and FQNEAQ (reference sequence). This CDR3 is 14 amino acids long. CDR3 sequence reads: CASSLSGQSYGYTF. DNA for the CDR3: TGTGCCAGCAGCTTATCCGGACAGAGTTATGGCTACACCTTC.

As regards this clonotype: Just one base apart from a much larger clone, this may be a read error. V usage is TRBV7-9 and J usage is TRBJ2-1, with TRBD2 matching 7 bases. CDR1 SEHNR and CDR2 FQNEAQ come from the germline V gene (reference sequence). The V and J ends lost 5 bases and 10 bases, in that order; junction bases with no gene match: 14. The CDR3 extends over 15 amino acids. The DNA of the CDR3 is TGTGCCAGCAGCCCTTCTCGCGGGAGTAACTACGAGCAGTTCTTC. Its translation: CASSPSRGSNYEQFF.

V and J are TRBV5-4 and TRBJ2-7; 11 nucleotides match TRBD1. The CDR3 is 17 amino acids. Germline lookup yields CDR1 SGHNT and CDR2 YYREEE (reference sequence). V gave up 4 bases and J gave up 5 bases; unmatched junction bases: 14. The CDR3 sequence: CASSPTLGTGGPNEQYF. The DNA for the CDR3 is TGTGCCAGCAGCCCCACTCTCGGGACAGGGGGGCCCAACGAGCAGTACTTC. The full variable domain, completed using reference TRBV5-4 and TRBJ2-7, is ETGVTQSPTHLIKTRGQQVTLRCSSQSGHNTVSWYQQALGQGPQFIFQYYREEENGRGNFPPRFSGLQFPNYSSELNVNALELDDSALYLCASSPTLGTGGPNEQYFGPGTRLTVT.

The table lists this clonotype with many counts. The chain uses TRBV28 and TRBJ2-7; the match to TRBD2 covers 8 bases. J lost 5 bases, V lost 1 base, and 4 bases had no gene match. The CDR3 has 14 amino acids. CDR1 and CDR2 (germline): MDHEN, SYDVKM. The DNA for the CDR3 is TGTGCCAGCAGTTTATCGAGCGGGAGAAACGAGCAGTACTTC. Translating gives CASSLSSGRNEQYF.

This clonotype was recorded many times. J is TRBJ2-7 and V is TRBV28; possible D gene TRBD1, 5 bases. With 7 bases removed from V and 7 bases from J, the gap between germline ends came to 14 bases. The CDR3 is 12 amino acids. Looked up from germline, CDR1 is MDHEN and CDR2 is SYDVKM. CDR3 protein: CASTTGRAEQYF. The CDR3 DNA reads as TGTGCCAGCACCACAGGCAGGGCGGAGCAGTACTTC.

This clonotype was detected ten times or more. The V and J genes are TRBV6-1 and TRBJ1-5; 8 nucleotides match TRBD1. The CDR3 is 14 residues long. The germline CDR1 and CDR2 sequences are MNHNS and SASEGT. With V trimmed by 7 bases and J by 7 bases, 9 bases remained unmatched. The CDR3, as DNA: TGTGCCAGCACCCCCGGACAGGGCCCCCAGCCCCAGCATTTT. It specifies CASTPGQGPQPQHF.

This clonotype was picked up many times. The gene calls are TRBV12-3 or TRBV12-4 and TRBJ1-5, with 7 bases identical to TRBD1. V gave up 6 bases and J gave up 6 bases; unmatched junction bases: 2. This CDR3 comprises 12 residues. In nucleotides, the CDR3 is TGTGCCAGCAGACAGGGGACTCAGCCCCAGCATTTT. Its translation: CASRQGTQPQHF.

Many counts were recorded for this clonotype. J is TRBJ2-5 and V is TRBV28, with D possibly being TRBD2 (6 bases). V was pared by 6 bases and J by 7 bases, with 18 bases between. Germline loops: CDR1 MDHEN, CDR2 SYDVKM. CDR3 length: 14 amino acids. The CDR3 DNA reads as TGTGCCAGCAGACTCGGGACTCACCCTGGGACCCAGTACTTC. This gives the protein CASRLGTHPGTQYF.

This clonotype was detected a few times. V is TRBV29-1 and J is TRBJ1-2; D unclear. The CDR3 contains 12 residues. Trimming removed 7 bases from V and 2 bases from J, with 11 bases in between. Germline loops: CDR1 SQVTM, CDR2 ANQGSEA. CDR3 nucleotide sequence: TGCAGCGGTACACAGCCAAACTATGGCTACACCTTC. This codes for CSGTQPNYGYTF.

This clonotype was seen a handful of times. The CDR3 coding sequence is TGCAGCGTTGACATGGGCCGATGGGGCCACTCTGGGGCCAACGTCCTGACTTTC. Translation gives CSVDMGRWGHSGANVLTF. The chain is built from TRBV29-1 and TRBJ2-6; TRBD1 might be the D (5 bases). There are 18 residues in the CDR3. Germline assignment: CDR1 SQVTM and CDR2 ANQGSEA. V gave up 3 bases and J gave up 0 bases, with 18 bases separating them.

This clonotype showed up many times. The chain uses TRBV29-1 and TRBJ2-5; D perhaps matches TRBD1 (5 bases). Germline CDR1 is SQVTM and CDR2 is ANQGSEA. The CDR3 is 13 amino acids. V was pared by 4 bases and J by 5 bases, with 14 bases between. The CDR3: CSVGSRAGETQYF. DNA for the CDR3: TGCAGCGTTGGATCCAGGGCAGGGGAGACCCAGTACTTC. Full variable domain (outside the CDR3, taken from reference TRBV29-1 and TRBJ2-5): SAVISQKPSRDICQRGTSLTIQCQVDSQVTMMFWYRQQPGQSLTLIATANQGSEATYESGFVIDKFPISRPNLTFSTLTVSNMSPEDSSIYLCSVGSRAGETQYFGPGTRLLVL.

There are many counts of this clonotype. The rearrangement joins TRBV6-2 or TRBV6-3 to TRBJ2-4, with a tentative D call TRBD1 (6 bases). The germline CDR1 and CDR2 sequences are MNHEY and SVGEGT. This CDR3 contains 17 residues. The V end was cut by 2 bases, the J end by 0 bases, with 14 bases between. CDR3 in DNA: TGTGCCAGCAGTTACAGGACAGATTCCCTAGCCAAAAACATTCAGTACTTC. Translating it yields CASSYRTDSLAKNIQYF.

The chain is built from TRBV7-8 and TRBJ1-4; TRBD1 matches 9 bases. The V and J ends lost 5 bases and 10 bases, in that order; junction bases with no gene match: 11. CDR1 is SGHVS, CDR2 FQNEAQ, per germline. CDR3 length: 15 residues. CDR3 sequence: CASSPKGTGWRKLFF. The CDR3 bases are TGTGCCAGCAGCCCAAAAGGGACAGGGTGGAGAAAACTGTTTTTT. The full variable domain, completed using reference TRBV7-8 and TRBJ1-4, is GAGVSQSPRYKVAKRGQDVALRCDPISGHVSLFWYQQALGQGPEFLTYFQNEAQLDKSGLPSDRFFAERPEGSVSTLKIQRTQQEDSAVYLCASSPKGTGWRKLFFGSGTQLSVL.

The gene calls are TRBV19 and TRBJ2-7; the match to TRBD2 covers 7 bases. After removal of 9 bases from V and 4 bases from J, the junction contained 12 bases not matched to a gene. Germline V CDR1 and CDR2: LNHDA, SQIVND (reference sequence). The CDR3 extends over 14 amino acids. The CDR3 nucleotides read TGTGCCAGCGGGAGGAGTCCTTTTCCTTACGAGCAGTACTTC. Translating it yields CASGRSPFPYEQYF.

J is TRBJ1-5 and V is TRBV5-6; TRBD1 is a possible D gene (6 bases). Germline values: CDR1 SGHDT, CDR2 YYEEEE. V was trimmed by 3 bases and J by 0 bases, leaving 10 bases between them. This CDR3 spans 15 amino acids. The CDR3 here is CASSWGAASNQPQHF. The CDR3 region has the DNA TGTGCCAGCAGCTGGGGGGCAGCTAGCAATCAGCCCCAGCATTTT.

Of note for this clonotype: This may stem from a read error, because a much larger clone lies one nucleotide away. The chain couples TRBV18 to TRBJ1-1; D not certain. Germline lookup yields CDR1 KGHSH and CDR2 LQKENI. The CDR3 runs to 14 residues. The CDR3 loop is CASSSYTENAEAFF. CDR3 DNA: TGTGCCAGCTCCTCTTATACAGAGAACGCTGAAGCTTTCTTT.

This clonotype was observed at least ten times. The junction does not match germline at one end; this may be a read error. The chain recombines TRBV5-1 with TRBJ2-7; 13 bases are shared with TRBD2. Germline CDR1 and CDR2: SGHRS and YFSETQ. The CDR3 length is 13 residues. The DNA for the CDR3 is TGTGCCAGCAGTTGGACTAGCGGGAGCGAGCAGTACTTC. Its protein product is CASSWTSGSEQYF.

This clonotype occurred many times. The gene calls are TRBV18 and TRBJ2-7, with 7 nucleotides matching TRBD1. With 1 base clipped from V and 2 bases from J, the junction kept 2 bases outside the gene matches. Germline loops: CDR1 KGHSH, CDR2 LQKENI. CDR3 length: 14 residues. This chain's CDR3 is CASSPRQGAYEQYF. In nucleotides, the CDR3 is TGTGCCAGCTCACCACGTCAGGGGGCCTACGAGCAGTACTTC.

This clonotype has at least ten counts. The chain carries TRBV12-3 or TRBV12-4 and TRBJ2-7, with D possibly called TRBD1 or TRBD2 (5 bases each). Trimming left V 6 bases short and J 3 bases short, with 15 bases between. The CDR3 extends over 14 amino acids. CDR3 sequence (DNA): TGTGCCAGCAGGGGACCGCCTACCTTCTACGAGCAGTACTTC. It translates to CASRGPPTFYEQYF.

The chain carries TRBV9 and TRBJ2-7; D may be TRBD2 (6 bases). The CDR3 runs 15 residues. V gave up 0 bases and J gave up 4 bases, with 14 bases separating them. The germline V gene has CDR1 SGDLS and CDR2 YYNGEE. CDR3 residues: CASSVGPGGIYEQYF. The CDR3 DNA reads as TGTGCCAGCAGCGTAGGGCCTGGGGGGATATACGAGCAGTACTTC. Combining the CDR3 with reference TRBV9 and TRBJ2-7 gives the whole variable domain DSGVTQTPKHLITATGQRVTLRCSPRSGDLSVYWYQQSLDQGLQFLIQYYNGEERAKGNILERFSAQQFPDLHSELNLSSLELGDSALYFCASSVGPGGIYEQYFGPGTRLTVT.

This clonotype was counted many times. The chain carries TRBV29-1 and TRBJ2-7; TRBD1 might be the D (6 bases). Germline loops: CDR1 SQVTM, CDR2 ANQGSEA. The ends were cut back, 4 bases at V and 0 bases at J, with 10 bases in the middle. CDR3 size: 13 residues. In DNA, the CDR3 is TGCAGCGTTGGGACAGTTAACTCCTACGAGCAGTACTTC. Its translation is CSVGTVNSYEQYF.

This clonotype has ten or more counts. The chain's CDR3 is CASSPDRGRYEQYF. CDR3 bases: TGTGCCAGCAGCCCGGACAGGGGGCGATACGAGCAGTACTTC. The chain employs TRBV28 and TRBJ2-7; TRBD1 matches at 11 bases. Losses at the gene ends were 6 bases for V and 4 bases for J; bases not matched to a gene: 5. The CDR3 is 14 residues long. Germline V lookup: CDR1 MDHEN, CDR2 SYDVKM. The full variable domain, completed using reference TRBV28 and TRBJ2-7, is DVKVTQSSRYLVKRTGEKVFLECVQDMDHENMFWYRQDPGLGLRLIYFSYDVKMKEKGDIPEGYSVSREKKERFSLILESASTNQTSMYLCASSPDRGRYEQYFGPGTRLTVT.